The clone carrying this T cell receptor (beta chain) has just a few counts. These data are taken from a study of T cells in Graves' hyperthyroidism and ophthalmopathy. Amplification of TCR beta CDR3 regions was performed using RNA transcripts as template. HTBI primers drove first-round RT-PCR of the TCR CDR3. TCRdb itself ran the multiplex PCR reads through MiXCR, one entry per CDR3 protein. The sample has roughly 330,000 distinct CDR3 sequences; approximately 16% are singletons. Absent ophthalmopathy progression within 18 months defined stable Graves' hyperthyroidism. The receptor was derived from a man under 40 with Graves' hyperthyroidism. Material for sequencing was blood.

This CDR3 reads CASSQDLSGRYTGELFF. The CDR3 nucleotides read TGTGCCAGCAGCCAAGATCTTTCCGGGAGATACACCGGGGAGCTGTTTTTT. The chain employs TRBV14 and TRBJ2-2; D perhaps matches TRBD2 (6 bases). Deletions cut 0 bases from V and 3 bases from J, with 14 bases between. Germline CDR1 reads SGHDN; CDR2 reads FVKESK. The CDR3 runs to 17 residues.